Below are 27 T cell receptor beta chains sequenced from a single sample in a study of blood T cell repertoires in COVID-19. TCRdb's table, derived via immunoSEQ multiplex PCR, lists solely in-frame clones and lacks some. The sample contains about 240,000 clones, around 86% of which appear only once. The specimen was peripheral blood. These receptors all come from a man aged 25-45 years who had recovered from COVID-19.

The chain employs TRBV27 and TRBJ1-3; TRBD1 matches 7 bases. V lost 4 bases to trimming and J lost 0 bases; unmatched junction nucleotides: 12. Per germline, CDR1 MNHEY and CDR2 SMNVEV (reference sequence). The CDR3 extends over 18 amino acids. CDR3 residues: CASSSLKRTGHSGNTIYF. The CDR3 DNA follows: TGTGCCAGCAGTTCCCTTAAAAGGACAGGACACTCTGGAAACACCATATATTTT.

This chain links TRBV7-9 with TRBJ1-5; D gene uncertain. The CDR3 has 12 amino acids. In germline, CDR1 is SEHNR, CDR2 FQNEAQ (reference sequence). The V end lost 5 bases, the J end lost 8 bases, and 10 bases lay between the germline ends. The CDR3 spells CASSPVGEPQHF. In DNA, the CDR3 is TGTGCCAGCAGCCCAGTCGGGGAGCCCCAGCATTTT.

The chain links TRBV6-6 to TRBJ1-2, with D hard to call. Deletions cut 7 bases from V and 5 bases from J, with 17 bases between. The germline V gene encodes CDR1 MNHNY and CDR2 SVGAGI (reference sequence). The CDR3 extends over 14 amino acids. CDR3 region: CASTNSPTTYGYTF. CDR3 nucleotides: TGTGCCAGCACCAATAGCCCCACTACATATGGCTACACCTTC.

V and J are TRBV6-5 and TRBJ1-5; 7 positions agree with TRBD1. CDR3 length: 12 amino acids. The V segment lost 6 bases and the J segment 7 bases; nucleotides outside the gene matches: 3. Germline-derived CDR1 and CDR2 are MNHEY and SVGAGI. Written as DNA, the CDR3 is TGTGCCAGCAGCCAACAGGGGCAGCCCCAGCATTTT. The encoded protein is CASSQQGQPQHF.

There are many counts of this clone. The CDR3 reads CASSIPRARSGETQYF. As DNA, the CDR3 is TGTGCCAGTAGTATCCCCCGGGCCAGGTCAGGGGAGACCCAGTACTTC. The chain employs TRBV19 and TRBJ2-5; D perhaps matches TRBD1 (5 bases). Trimming stripped 3 bases from V and 5 bases from J, with 19 bases between. The CDR3 covers 16 residues. Germline lookup yields CDR1 LNHDA and CDR2 SQIVND (reference sequence).

This clone was counted once. The rearrangement joins TRBV19 to TRBJ2-7, with D maybe TRBD2 (5 bases). The V end was cut by 3 bases, the J end by 5 bases, with 14 bases between. Germline values: CDR1 LNHDA, CDR2 SQIVND (reference sequence). This CDR3 comprises 14 residues. The CDR3, as DNA: TGTGCCAGTAGTATTGTCCAGCGGCAAAACGAGCAGTACGTC. Amino acids: CASSIVQRQNEQYV.

The CDR3 coding sequence is TGTGCCAGCAGCCAACAGCTCAACCTAGCGGGGGGGGGCAATGAGCAGTTCTTC. Its translation is CASSQQLNLAGGGNEQFF. The chain is built from TRBV3-1 (or the pseudogene TRBV3-2) and TRBJ2-1; 12 bases are shared with TRBD2. This CDR3 is built from 18 residues. In germline, CDR1 is LGHDT, CDR2 YNNKEL (reference sequence). V lost 2 bases and J lost 6; bases outside the gene matches: 11.

This clone turned up a few times. The rearrangement joins TRBV4-1 to TRBJ2-7; D remains unclear. The ends were cut back, 1 base at V and 4 bases at J, with 11 bases in the middle. This CDR3 comprises 14 residues. The V gene's germline CDR1 is MGHRA and CDR2 YSYEKL. CDR3 in DNA: TGCGCCAGCAGCCAAGTACTCTTCCCATACGAGCAGTACTTC. It yields the protein CASSQVLFPYEQYF.

This sequence joins TRBV5-1 and TRBJ1-2; 9 nucleotides agree with TRBD1. V shed 0 bases and J 9 bases; nucleotides not matched to a gene: 6. The CDR3 loop spans 14 amino acids. From germline, CDR1 is SGHRS and CDR2 YFSETQ. CDR3 nucleotides: TGCGCCAGCAGCTTGGGGGGGACAGGGCCGAGCTACACCTTC. Translated: CASSLGGTGPSYTF.

The chain combines TRBV2 with TRBJ2-3, with 10 bases matching TRBD2. The CDR3 is 15 amino acids. The V and J ends lost 4 bases and 6 bases, in that order; junction bases with no gene match: 7. From germline, CDR1 is SNHLY and CDR2 FYNNEI. CDR3 nucleotide sequence: TGTGCCAGCAGTGTCCCTAGCGGGAGAAGGGATACGCAGTATTTT. Protein sequence: CASSVPSGRRDTQYF.

The chain joins TRBV3-1 (or the pseudogene TRBV3-2) to TRBJ2-3, with TRBD2 identical over 10 bases. V lost 6 bases and J lost 6; bases outside the gene matches: 9. The CDR3 has 15 amino acids. The germline gives CDR1 LGHDT, CDR2 YNNKEL (reference sequence). CDR3 sequence: CASRRLAGSEDTQYF. Here the CDR3 DNA reads TGTGCCAGCAGACGACTAGCGGGTTCAGAGGATACGCAGTATTTT.

The chain has TRBV14 and TRBJ2-7; D not resolved. The CDR3 contains 17 residues. With 4 bases removed from V and 6 bases from J, the gap between germline ends came to 25 bases. Germline V gives CDR1 SGHDN, CDR2 FVKESK. The CDR3 sequence is CASSRSHGAFVSAEQYF. The CDR3 DNA sequence: TGTGCCAGCAGCCGGAGCCACGGTGCCTTCGTTTCTGCCGAGCAGTACTTC.

The chain joins TRBV7-2 to TRBJ2-2, with TRBD2 matching over 10 bases. The CDR3 has 20 amino acids. V shed 0 bases and J 0 bases; nucleotides not matched to a gene: 10. CDR1 and CDR2 (germline): SGHTA, FQGNSA. Written as DNA, the CDR3 is TGTGCCAGCAGCTTAGCTTTGGCTAGCGGGGGCCCTACGAACACCGGGGAGCTGTTTTTT. Translating it yields CASSLALASGGPTNTGELFF.

J is TRBJ1-2 and V is TRBV9; D is undetermined. Per the germline V gene, CDR1 is SGDLS and CDR2 is YYNGEE. The CDR3 has 14 amino acids. Trimming left V 4 bases short and J 5 bases short, with 15 bases between. CDR3 in amino acids: CASSPKASGYGYTF. The CDR3 DNA sequence: TGTGCCAGCAGCCCTAAAGCGAGTGGGTATGGCTACACCTTC. The whole variable domain, remainder taken from reference TRBV9 and TRBJ1-2, is DSGVTQTPKHLITATGQRVTLRCSPRSGDLSVYWYQQSLDQGLQFLIQYYNGEERAKGNILERFSAQQFPDLHSELNLSSLELGDSALYFCASSPKASGYGYTFGSGTRLTVV.

The gene calls are TRBV2 and TRBJ2-2, with a possible D match to TRBD2 (5 bases). Germline CDR1 SNHLY, CDR2 FYNNEI. Trimming shortened V by 5 bases and J by 3 bases, and 10 bases separated the two germline ends. The CDR3 is made up of 14 amino acids. CDR3 nucleotide sequence: TGTGCCAGCAGTCAACGACTATACACCGGGGAGCTGTTTTTT. Translating it yields CASSQRLYTGELFF.

J is TRBJ1-3 and V is TRBV15; D remains unclear. Trimming pared 2 bases from V and 2 bases from J, leaving 7 bases between. There are 14 residues in the CDR3. The germline V gene encodes CDR1 LNHNV and CDR2 YYDKDF (reference sequence). The CDR3 DNA reads TGTGCCACCAGCAGACCCGGGGCTGGAAACACCATATATTTT. Its protein is CATSRPGAGNTIYF.

The CDR3 is CASSAPGQGSGREKLFF. The CDR3 DNA reads TGTGCCAGCAGCGCCCCGGGACAGGGAAGCGGAAGGGAAAAACTGTTTTTT. V is TRBV5-6 and J is TRBJ1-4, with 9 bases matching TRBD1. CDR3 length: 17 amino acids. Trimming cost V 4 bases and J 8 bases; bases outside gene matches: 15. Per the germline V gene, CDR1 is SGHDT and CDR2 is YYEEEE.

This chain connects TRBV27 to TRBJ2-5, with 8 bases that match TRBD2. V was clipped by 4 bases and J by 3 bases; unmatched bases: 13. Germline CDR1 is MNHEY and CDR2 is SMNVEV (reference sequence). The CDR3 totals 17 residues. Here the CDR3 DNA reads TGTGCCAGCAGTTCCCTAGGCGCGGGGGGTTGGGAAGAGACCCAGTACTTC. It encodes CASSSLGAGGWEETQYF.

This chain uses TRBV4-2 with TRBJ1-2; D perhaps matches TRBD1 (5 bases). CDR3 size: 17 residues. V was pared by 3 bases and J by 8 bases, with 25 bases between. Germline V gives CDR1 LGHNA, CDR2 YNFKEQ. CDR3 DNA: TGTGCCAGCAGCCAGGTACCTATTCAGGGCCCCGATCGAGGCTACACCTTC. Amino acid sequence: CASSQVPIQGPDRGYTF.

This clone occurred once. This rearrangement joins TRBV7-9 to TRBJ2-3; 8 bases map to TRBD2. V trimming: 5 bases; J trimming: 3 bases; junction bases outside the gene matches: 10. The germline V gene has CDR1 SEHNR and CDR2 FQNEAQ (reference sequence). The CDR3 is made up of 16 amino acids. CDR3 sequence reads: CASSRVSGGGTDTQYF. CDR3 sequence (DNA): TGTGCCAGCAGCCGTGTGAGCGGGGGAGGGACAGATACGCAGTATTTT.

This clone was observed once. The CDR3 here is CASRPGLAGGRETQYF. The CDR3 bases are TGTGCCAGCAGACCGGGACTAGCGGGGGGGCGAGAGACCCAGTACTTC. The gene calls are TRBV27 and TRBJ2-5, with 16 bases matching TRBD2. With V trimmed by 6 bases and J by 4 bases, 5 bases remained unmatched. The CDR3 spans 16 residues. From germline, CDR1 is MNHEY and CDR2 SMNVEV (reference sequence).

The chain is built from TRBV11-1 and TRBJ2-3; 14 bases map to TRBD2. Germline V CDR1 and CDR2: SGHAT, FQDESV (reference sequence). V shed 6 bases, J shed 7 bases, and the junction held 6 bases outside the gene matches. The CDR3 is 15 residues long. CDR3 nucleotide sequence: TGTGCCAGCAGGGGACTAGCGGGGGCCCCGAATACGCAGTATTTT. This codes for CASRGLAGAPNTQYF.

This clone appeared a few times. The chain employs TRBV12-3 or TRBV12-4 and TRBJ1-6; D is unresolved. V lost 3 bases and J lost 9, with 6 bases in between. This CDR3 spans 12 amino acids. The DNA of the CDR3 is TGTGCCAGCAGTTTGACGGGTTCACCCCTCCACTTT. This gives the protein CASSLTGSPLHF.

V is TRBV18 and J is TRBJ1-5, with TRBD1 matching over 7 bases. V shed 3 bases, J shed 1 base, and the junction held 6 bases outside the gene matches. Germline V lookup: CDR1 KGHSH, CDR2 LQKENI. This CDR3 is 16 amino acids long. CDR3 amino acids: CASSPPLRGSNQPQHF. CDR3 bases: TGTGCCAGCTCACCCCCCCTCAGGGGGAGCAATCAGCCCCAGCATTTT.

The CDR3 DNA reads TGTGCCAGCAGCTACCGGATCGGACAGTCGCAGTATTTT. This codes for CASSYRIGQSQYF. The rearrangement joins TRBV6-4 to TRBJ2-3; a possible D gene is TRBD1 (6 bases). The CDR3 loop spans 13 amino acids. V was cut by 6 bases and J by 10 bases, with 17 bases left in between. The V gene's germline CDR1 is MRHNA and CDR2 SNTAGT.

This sequence joins TRBV5-4 and TRBJ1-2, with 7 bases aligning to TRBD1. The ends lost 3 bases at V and 3 bases at J; junction bases unmatched: 5. Germline CDR1 and CDR2: SGHNT and YYREEE (reference sequence). The CDR3 consists of 14 residues. CDR3 residues: CASSSGQRDYGYTF. In DNA, the CDR3 is TGTGCCAGCAGCTCGGGACAGAGAGACTATGGCTACACCTTC.

The rearrangement uses TRBV7-9 and TRBJ2-2; TRBD1 matches at 8 bases. V dropped 2 bases and J dropped 4; count of bases not matched to a gene: 6. The CDR3 totals 16 residues. Germline values: CDR1 SEHNR, CDR2 FQNEAQ (reference sequence). Here the CDR3 reads CASSLRDRRGTGELFF. The CDR3 bases are TGTGCCAGCAGCTTACGGGACAGGAGGGGCACCGGGGAGCTGTTTTTT.